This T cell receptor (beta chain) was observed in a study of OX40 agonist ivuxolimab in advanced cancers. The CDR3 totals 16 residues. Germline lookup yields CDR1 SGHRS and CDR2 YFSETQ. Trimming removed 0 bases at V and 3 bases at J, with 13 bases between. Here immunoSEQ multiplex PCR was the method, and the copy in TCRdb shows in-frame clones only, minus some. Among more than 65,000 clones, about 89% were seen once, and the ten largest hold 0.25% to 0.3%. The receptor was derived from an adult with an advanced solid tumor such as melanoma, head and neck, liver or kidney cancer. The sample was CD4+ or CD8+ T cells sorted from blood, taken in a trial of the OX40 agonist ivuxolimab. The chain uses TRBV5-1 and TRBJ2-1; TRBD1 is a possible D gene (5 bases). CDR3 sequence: CASSLAQGSHYNEQFF. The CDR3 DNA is TGCGCCAGCAGCTTGGCCCAGGGATCTCACTACAATGAGCAGTTCTTC. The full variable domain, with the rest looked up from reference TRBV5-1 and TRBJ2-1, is KAGVTQTPRYLIKTRGQQVTLSCSPISGHRSVSWYQQTPGQGLQFLFEYFSETQRNKGNFPGRFSGRQFSNSRSEMNVSTLELGDSALYLCASSLAQGSHYNEQFFGPGTRLTVL.